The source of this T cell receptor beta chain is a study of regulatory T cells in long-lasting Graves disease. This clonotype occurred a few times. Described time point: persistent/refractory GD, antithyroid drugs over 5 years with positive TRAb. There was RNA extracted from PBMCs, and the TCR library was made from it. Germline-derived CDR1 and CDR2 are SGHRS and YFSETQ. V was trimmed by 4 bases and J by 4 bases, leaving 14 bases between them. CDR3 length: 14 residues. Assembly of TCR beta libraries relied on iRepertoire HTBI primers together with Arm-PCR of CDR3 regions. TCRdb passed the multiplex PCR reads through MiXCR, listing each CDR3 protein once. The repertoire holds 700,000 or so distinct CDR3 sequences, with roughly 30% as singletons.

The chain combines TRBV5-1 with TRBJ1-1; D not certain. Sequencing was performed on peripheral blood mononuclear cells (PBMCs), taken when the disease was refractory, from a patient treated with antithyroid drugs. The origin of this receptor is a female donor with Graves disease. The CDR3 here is CASSLNFVGTEAFF. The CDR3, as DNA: TGCGCCAGCAGCCTCAACTTCGTCGGCACTGAAGCTTTCTTT.